A selection of T cell receptor beta chains follows, all from one sample in a study of blood T cell repertoires in COVID-19. Libraries were prepared by immunoSEQ multiplex PCR; TCRdb keeps only in-frame clonotypes and omits some of them. The table lists tens of thousands of clones, around 90% of them singletons, with around 15% in the top ten. Specimen: peripheral blood. The origin of the receptors is a man aged 65 to 85 with acute or convalescent COVID-19. Both conserved end residues are part of each CDR3. A D gene is named only where the DNA matches it firmly. Part of the rows lack a size; the others show once, few, many or a class for expanded clones.

DNA | CDR3 | V | size | D | J
TGTGCCAGCAGCTTAATTAGCGGGGATTACAATGAGCAGTTCTTC | CASSLISGDYNEQFF | TRBV7-8 | - | TRBD2 | TRBJ2-1
TGTGCCAGCAGCCAAACGGGAGAACGGTACTTC | CASSQTGERYF | TRBV7-9 | - | - | TRBJ2-7
TGTGCCAGCAGCGAGGTGCAGGGGGCGGGTGGCTACACCTTC | CASSEVQGAGGYTF | TRBV9 | - | TRBD1 | TRBJ1-2
TGTGCCAGCAGCTTAATGGGGCTCACAGATACGCAGTATTTT | CASSLMGLTDTQYF | TRBV7-3 | once | - | TRBJ2-3
TGCGCCTCCCTGCAGGGGGCCCGAGACACAGATACGCAGTATTTT | CASLQGARDTDTQYF | TRBV5-1 | - | TRBD1 | TRBJ2-3
TGTGCCAGCAGTTCGACAGGCCGAAACACTGAAGCTTTCTTT | CASSSTGRNTEAFF | TRBV6-5 | - | - | TRBJ1-1
TGTGCCAGCAGCCAACTAGCGGGAGGGGAGGGAGAGACCCAGTACTTC | CASSQLAGGEGETQYF | TRBV3-1/TRBV3-2 | - | TRBD2 | TRBJ2-5
TGCGCCAGCAGCGCTGGGACAGAGGGAACCACTGAAAAACTGTTTTTT | CASSAGTEGTTEKLFF | TRBV5-1 | once | TRBD1 | TRBJ1-4
TGTGCCAGCAGTTTTTGGTCGACAGGGGGCCGCCAGCCCCAGCATTTT | CASSFWSTGGRQPQHF | TRBV28 | - | TRBD1 | TRBJ1-5
TGTGCCATCACTCCGGGGGGCGACGAGCAGTACTTC | CAITPGGDEQYF | TRBV10-3 | - | - | TRBJ2-7
TGTGCCAGCACCGCGGGGGGGGCTTCCTATAATTCACCCCTCCACTTT | CASTAGGASYNSPLHF | TRBV7-2 | - | - | TRBJ1-6
TGTGCCAGTGGACTAGCGGGAGCTGGAGAGCAGTACTTC | CASGLAGAGEQYF | TRBV28 | once | TRBD2 | TRBJ2-7
TGTGCCACCAGTGAAGGGACAGGGAATCAGCCCCAGCATTTT | CATSEGTGNQPQHF | TRBV24-1 | - | TRBD1 | TRBJ1-5
TGTGCCAGCAGCTTCCAAGCCGGCAATGAGCAGTTCTTC | CASSFQAGNEQFF | TRBV7-2 | few | - | TRBJ2-1
TGTGCCAGCAGCCTGGGTGGTGCGGGTGGAAACACCATATATTTT | CASSLGGAGGNTIYF | TRBV5-4 | - | - | TRBJ1-3
TGTGCCAGCAGCTTATGGCACGTCGCGAACACCGGGGAGCTGTTTTTT | CASSLWHVANTGELFF | TRBV7-2 | - | - | TRBJ2-2
TGCGCCAGCAGCCAAGCTGCCGGGACAGCCCCGTATGGCTACACCTTC | CASSQAAGTAPYGYTF | TRBV4-3 | - | TRBD1 | TRBJ1-2
TGTGCCAGGACTAGCGCGAACACCGGGGAGCTGTTTTTT | CARTSANTGELFF | TRBV7-2 | few | TRBD2 | TRBJ2-2
TGTGCCAGCAGTACAGGGTTCGGCTATGGCTACACCTTC | CASSTGFGYGYTF | TRBV6-5 | - | - | TRBJ1-2
TGTGCCAGTAGAGCCCGCCGGACAGGGAACGACGAGCAGTACTTC | CASRARRTGNDEQYF | TRBV19 | few | TRBD1 | TRBJ2-7
TGCGCCAGCAGCAGTAGCGGGAGGGCCGGGGAGCTGTTTTTT | CASSSSGRAGELFF | TRBV5-1 | - | TRBD2 | TRBJ2-2
TGTGCCAGCAGTGAATACCCTTGGACAGGCGGCAATCAGCCCCAGCATTTT | CASSEYPWTGGNQPQHF | TRBV2 | - | TRBD1 | TRBJ1-5
- | CASSSSDKTNSPLHF | TRBV28 | - | - | TRBJ1-6
TGTGCCAGCAGCTTAGACCAGGTCACGGACAGGGGGCTTTCACCCCTCCACTTT | CASSLDQVTDRGLSPLHF | TRBV7-8 | - | TRBD1 | TRBJ1-6
TGTGCCACCAGGGGGACAGGGGGCACAGATACGCAGTATTTT | CATRGTGGTDTQYF | TRBV24-1 | - | TRBD1 | TRBJ2-3
TGTGCCAGCAGGGGCGGGAGCACAGATACGCAGTATTTT | CASRGGSTDTQYF | TRBV3-1/TRBV3-2 | - | - | TRBJ2-3
TGTGCCAGCAGCTTGGAGGGCCAGGGCGGAAACACCATATATTTT | CASSLEGQGGNTIYF | TRBV5-4 | - | - | TRBJ1-3
TGTACCAGCTCACCTGGACAGGGCCCTACGAATGATAGCAATCAGCCCCAGCATTTT | CTSSPGQGPTNDSNQPQHF | TRBV18 | - | TRBD1 | TRBJ1-5
TGTGCCAGCAGTATACAGGACCCAGCTAACTATGGCTACACCTTC | CASSIQDPANYGYTF | TRBV27 | - | - | TRBJ1-2
TGTGCCAGCAGAGGGACAGGGGATGCTGAAGCTTTCTTT | CASRGTGDAEAFF | TRBV6-5 | - | TRBD1 | TRBJ1-1
TGTGCCAGCAGCTTAGACAGGGGACGCACAGATACGCAGTATTTT | CASSLDRGRTDTQYF | TRBV11-1 | - | TRBD1 | TRBJ2-3
TGTGCCACCAGTGCTGGGGGCTCGAACACTGAAGCTTTCTTT | CATSAGGSNTEAFF | TRBV24-1 | medium-sized | - | TRBJ1-1
TGTGCCATCAGTGAGTCGGTGGCAGATTACAATGAGCAGTTCTTC | CAISESVADYNEQFF | TRBV10-3 | - | - | TRBJ2-1
TGTGCCAGCAGCCCTAAGGGACTAGCGGGAGATAATGAGCAGTTCTTC | CASSPKGLAGDNEQFF | TRBV14 | - | TRBD2 | TRBJ2-1
TGTGCCAGCAGTTACTCCACTAGCGGGAGACCAGATACGCAGTATTTT | CASSYSTSGRPDTQYF | TRBV6-6 | - | TRBD2 | TRBJ2-3